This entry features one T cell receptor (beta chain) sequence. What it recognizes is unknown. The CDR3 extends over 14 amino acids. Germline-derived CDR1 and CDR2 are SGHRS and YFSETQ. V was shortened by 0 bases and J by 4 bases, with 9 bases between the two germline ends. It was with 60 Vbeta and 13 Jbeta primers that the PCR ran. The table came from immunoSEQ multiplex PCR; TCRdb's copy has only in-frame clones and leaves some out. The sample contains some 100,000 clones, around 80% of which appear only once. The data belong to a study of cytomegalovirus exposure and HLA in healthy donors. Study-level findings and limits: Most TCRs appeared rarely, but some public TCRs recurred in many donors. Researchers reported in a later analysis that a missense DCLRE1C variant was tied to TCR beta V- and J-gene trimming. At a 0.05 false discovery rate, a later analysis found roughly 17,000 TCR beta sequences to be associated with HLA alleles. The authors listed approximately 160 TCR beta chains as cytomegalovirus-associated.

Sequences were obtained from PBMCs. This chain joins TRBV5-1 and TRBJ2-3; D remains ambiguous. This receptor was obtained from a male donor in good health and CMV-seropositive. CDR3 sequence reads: CASSLDRHSDTQYF. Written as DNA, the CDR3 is TGCGCCAGCAGCTTGGACCGCCACTCAGATACGCAGTATTTT.